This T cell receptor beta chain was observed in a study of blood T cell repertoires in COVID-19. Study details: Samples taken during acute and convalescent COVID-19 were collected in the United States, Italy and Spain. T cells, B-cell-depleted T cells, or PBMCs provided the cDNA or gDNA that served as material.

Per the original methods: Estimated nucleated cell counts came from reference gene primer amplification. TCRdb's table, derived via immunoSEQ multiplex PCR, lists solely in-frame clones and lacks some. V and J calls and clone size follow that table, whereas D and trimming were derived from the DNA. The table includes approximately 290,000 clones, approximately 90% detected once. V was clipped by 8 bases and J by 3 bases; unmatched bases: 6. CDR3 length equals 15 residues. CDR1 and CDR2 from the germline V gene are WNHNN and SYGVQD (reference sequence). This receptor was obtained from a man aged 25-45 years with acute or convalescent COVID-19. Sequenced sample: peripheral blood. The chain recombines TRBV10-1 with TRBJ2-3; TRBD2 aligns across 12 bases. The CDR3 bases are TGCGCCAGCGCTCGGACTAGCGGGGAAACAGATACGCAGTATTTT. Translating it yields CASARTSGETDTQYF.